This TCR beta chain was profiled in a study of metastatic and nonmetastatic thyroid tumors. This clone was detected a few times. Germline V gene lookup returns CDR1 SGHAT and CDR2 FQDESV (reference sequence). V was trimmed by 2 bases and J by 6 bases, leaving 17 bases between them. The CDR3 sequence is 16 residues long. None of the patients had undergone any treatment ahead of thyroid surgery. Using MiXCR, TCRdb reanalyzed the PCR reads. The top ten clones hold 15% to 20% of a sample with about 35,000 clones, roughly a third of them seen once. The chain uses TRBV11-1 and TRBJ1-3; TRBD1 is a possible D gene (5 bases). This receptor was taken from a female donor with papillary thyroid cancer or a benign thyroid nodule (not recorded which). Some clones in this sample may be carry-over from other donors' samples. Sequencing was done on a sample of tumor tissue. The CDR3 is CASSLLFARAENTIYF. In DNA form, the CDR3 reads TGTGCCAGCAGCTTATTGTTCGCCAGGGCGGAAAACACCATATATTTT.